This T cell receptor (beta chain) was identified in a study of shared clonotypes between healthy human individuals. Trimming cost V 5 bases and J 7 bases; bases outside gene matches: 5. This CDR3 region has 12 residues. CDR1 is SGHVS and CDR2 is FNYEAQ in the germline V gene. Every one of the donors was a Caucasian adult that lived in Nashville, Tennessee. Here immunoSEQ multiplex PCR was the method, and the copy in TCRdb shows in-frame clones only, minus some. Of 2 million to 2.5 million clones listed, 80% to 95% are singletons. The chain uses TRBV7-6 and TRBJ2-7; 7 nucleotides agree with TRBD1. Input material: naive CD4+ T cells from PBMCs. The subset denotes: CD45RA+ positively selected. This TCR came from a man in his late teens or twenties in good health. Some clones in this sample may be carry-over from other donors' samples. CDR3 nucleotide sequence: TGTGCCAGCAGCACGCCAGGGGGTGAGCAGTACTTC. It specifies CASSTPGGEQYF.